A single sample gave rise to the 7 T cell receptor beta chains below, sequenced in a study of cytomegalovirus exposure and HLA in healthy donors (dated by TCRdb to the late 2010s). Library method: the immunoSEQ multiplex PCR assay. A mixture of 60 forward primers for TCR Vbeta segments and 13 reverse primers for TCR Jbeta segments was used in the multiplex PCR. TCRdb holds this immuneACCESS table with in-frame rearrangements only. Some clones are missing; in checked studies, unresolved V genes explain under half, and the rest has no known cause. Present in this sample are approximately 110,000 clones, around 80% of which were seen just once. Of the sample, approximately 3% is held by the ten largest clones. Sequencing was carried out using PBMCs. The source of these receptors is a middle-aged woman in good health and CMV-seronegative.

The J gene is TRBJ1-2, the V gene TRBV5-1, with D maybe TRBD1 (6 bases). This CDR3 comprises 14 residues. Germline CDR1 is SGHRS and CDR2 is YFSETQ. V was pared by 3 bases and J by 7 bases, with 16 bases between. As DNA, the CDR3 is TGCGCCAGCAGCTCCCTGAGGGGGGGAGGTGGCTACACCTTC. Protein: CASSSLRGGGGYTF.

This rearrangement joins TRBV18 to TRBJ2-1, with a tentative D call TRBD2 (5 bases). Germline V CDR1 and CDR2: KGHSH, LQKENI. The length of the CDR3 is 12 residues. V was trimmed by 3 bases and J by 10 bases, leaving 10 bases between them. This CDR3 reads CASSPSDLEQFF. CDR3 nucleotides: TGTGCCAGCTCACCTAGCGACCTCGAGCAGTTCTTC.

The rearrangement joins TRBV9 to TRBJ1-5; no definite D call. CDR1 and CDR2 (germline): SGDLS, YYNGEE. The V end lost 0 bases, the J end lost 5 bases, and 9 bases lay between the germline ends. CDR3 size: 14 residues. In nucleotides, the CDR3 is TGTGCCAGCAGCGTAGGCGGCCTCGATCAGCCCCAGCATTTT. As protein: CASSVGGLDQPQHF.

The rearrangement joins TRBV7-2 to TRBJ1-3; D may be TRBD1 (6 bases). Germline V CDR1 and CDR2: SGHTA, FQGNSA. V lost 1 base and J lost 2, with 6 bases in between. The CDR3 contains 14 residues. For the CDR3, the DNA is TGTGCCAGCAGCTTAGACAGGGCTGGAAACACCATATATTTT. The encoded protein is CASSLDRAGNTIYF.

Remarks on this clone: This specimen includes other DNA sequences encoding the same CDR3. In DNA, the CDR3 is TGTGCCAGCAGTTGGACTAGCGGGAGCCATAATGAGCAGTTCTTC. Translated: CASSWTSGSHNEQFF. V is TRBV28 and J is TRBJ2-1, with 13 bases that match TRBD2. Trimming cost V 4 bases and J 7 bases; bases outside gene matches: 4. Germline values: CDR1 MDHEN, CDR2 SYDVKM. The CDR3 spans 15 residues.

The CDR3 is CASSPREFHYGYTF. Here the CDR3 DNA reads TGTGCCAGCTCACCCAGGGAATTTCACTATGGCTACACCTTC. V usage is TRBV18 and J usage is TRBJ1-2, with D possibly TRBD1 on 5 matching bases. This CDR3 is 14 amino acids long. Germline V gene data show CDR1 as KGHSH and CDR2 as LQKENI. The V gene lost 3 bases and the J gene lost 3 bases, with 11 bases spanning the gap.

The chain recombines TRBV19 with TRBJ1-1, with no clear D. The CDR3 has 14 amino acids. Per the germline V gene, CDR1 is LNHDA and CDR2 is SQIVND (reference sequence). Trimming removed 4 bases at V and 1 base at J, with 10 bases between. DNA for the CDR3: TGTGCCAGTAGTAGAAGTCGGGGGAACACTGAAGCTTTCTTT. Protein: CASSRSRGNTEAFF.